The T cell receptor (beta chain) described here comes from a study of T-cell reconstitution after alpha-beta-depleted transplantation in children. Points from the study as a whole: Recipient T cells and thymic progenitors that survived gave rise to the high TCRbeta diversity observed at day 60 in some patients. A year had passed since transplant, and T-cell counts and diversity by then came mostly from newly produced T cells. Approximately two months post-transplant, alpha-beta T cells reportedly originated from several hundred expanded graft clones.

The CDR3 runs to 12 residues. Germline-derived CDR1 and CDR2 are DFQATT and SNEGSKA (reference sequence). V lost 5 bases and J 2 bases, leaving 9 bases between the germline ends. This clonotype has ten or more counts. The antigen remains unidentified. The TCRbeta library incorporated unique molecular identifiers. TCRdb reanalysed the PCR reads using MiXCR and keeps one entry per CDR3 protein. The data show around 700,000 distinct CDR3 sequences, with 10% to 15% seen just once and 0.79% held by the top ten. This sequence joins TRBV20-1 and TRBJ2-5, with D tentatively TRBD2 (6 bases). The clonotype was recovered from a girl aged 2-9 years with congenital amegakaryocytic thrombocytopenia, due to receive a stem cell transplant. The sequenced sample was PBMCs, obtained before TCRalphabeta/CD19-depleted stem cell transplant. CDR3 protein: CSAGRDQETQYF. CDR3 DNA sequence: TGCAGTGCTGGGCGGGATCAAGAGACCCAGTACTTC.